One sample yielded the 21 T cell receptor beta chains listed below, sequenced in a study of blood T cell repertoires in COVID-19. Generated by immunoSEQ multiplex PCR, the TCRdb table keeps only in-frame clones and is missing some. This sample has about 82,000 clones, with 75% to 90% found just once. Specimen: peripheral blood. The receptors shown here come from a middle-aged woman with active or convalescent COVID-19.

This chain connects TRBV3-1 (or the pseudogene TRBV3-2) to TRBJ1-2; TRBD1 is a possible D gene (5 bases). CDR1 is LGHDT and CDR2 is YNNKEL in the germline V gene (reference sequence). This CDR3 has 15 residues. V lost 0 bases and J 8 bases, leaving 16 bases between the germline ends. CDR3 residues: CASSQESGGLGGYTF. In nucleotides, the CDR3 is TGTGCCAGCAGCCAAGAAAGTGGGGGGTTAGGAGGCTACACCTTC.

This clone was recorded once. This chain joins TRBV21-1 and TRBJ2-7; TRBD1, the table's D call, lacks a check against the DNA. TRBV21-1 is a pseudogene segment. The CDR3 totals 17 residues. The CDR3 nucleotides are TGTGCCAGCAGCAAAAAAGACAGGGAGAAAGGCTCCTACGAGCAGTACTTC. Protein: CASSKKDREKGSYEQYF.

V usage is TRBV18 and J usage is TRBJ2-5; D is ambiguous. CDR1 and CDR2 (germline): KGHSH, LQKENI. Trimming took 0 bases from V and 5 from J, leaving 10 bases between them. This CDR3 region has 14 residues. DNA of the CDR3: TGTGCCAGCTCACCACCTATGTATGCGGAGACCCAGTACTTC. This translates into CASSPPMYAETQYF. The full variable domain, completed using reference TRBV18 and TRBJ2-5, is NAGVMQNPRHLVRRRGQEARLRCSPMKGHSHVYWYRQLPEEGLKFMVYLQKENIIDESGMPKERFSAEFPKEGPSILRIQQVVRGDSAAYFCASSPPMYAETQYFGPGTRLLVL.

V usage is TRBV5-4 and J usage is TRBJ2-3; 13 positions match TRBD2. The CDR3 totals 15 residues. CDR1 and CDR2 from the germline V gene are SGHNT and YYREEE (reference sequence). J lost 5 bases, V lost 1 base, and 1 base had no gene match. The CDR3 DNA reads as TGTGCCAGCAGCTTGAGACTAGCGGGAGGAGATACGCAGTATTTT. Encoded protein: CASSLRLAGGDTQYF.

This sequence joins TRBV5-4 and TRBJ1-4, with TRBD1 identical over 8 bases. This CDR3 contains 13 residues. J gave up 6 bases and V 7 bases, and 5 bases lay outside the gene matches. Germline V CDR1 and CDR2: SGHNT, YYREEE (reference sequence). CDR3 DNA sequence: TGTGCCAGCGCAGGGGGCGGGGATGAAAAACTGTTTTTT. Protein: CASAGGGDEKLFF. The variable domain in full, completed from reference TRBV5-4 and TRBJ1-4, reads ETGVTQSPTHLIKTRGQQVTLRCSSQSGHNTVSWYQQALGQGPQFIFQYYREEENGRGNFPPRFSGLQFPNYSSELNVNALELDDSALYLCASAGGGDEKLFFGSGTQLSVL.

The sample holds one count of this clone. This sequence joins TRBV19 and TRBJ2-1; 7 nucleotides match TRBD2. V shed 7 bases, J shed 4 bases, and the junction held 13 bases outside the gene matches. Germline V gene lookup returns CDR1 LNHDA and CDR2 SQIVND (reference sequence). This CDR3 is 16 amino acids long. The CDR3 sequence is CASTLRGDRWYNEQFF. The CDR3 DNA follows: TGTGCCAGTACCCTTCGGGGGGATCGATGGTACAATGAGCAGTTCTTC.

This clone was observed a handful of times. The chain combines TRBV7-9 with TRBJ1-1; unclear D gene. Germline V gives CDR1 SEHNR, CDR2 FQNEAQ (reference sequence). The length of the CDR3 is 15 residues. The V end was cut by 1 base, the J end by 12 bases, with 21 bases between. The CDR3 is CASSLGALSAPDPFF. CDR3 sequence (DNA): TGTGCCAGCAGCTTAGGGGCCCTTTCCGCCCCGGATCCTTTCTTT. Drawing the rest from reference TRBV7-9 and TRBJ1-1, the complete variable domain is DTGVSQNPRHKITKRGQNVTFRCDPISEHNRLYWYRQTLGQGPEFLTYFQNEAQLEKSRLLSDRFSAERPKGSFSTLEIQRTEQGDSAMYLCASSLGALSAPDPFFGQGTRLTVV.

This sequence joins TRBV7-9 and TRBJ1-3, with 7 bases fitting TRBD1. The CDR3 spans 15 residues. With V trimmed by 7 bases and J by 0 bases, 6 bases remained unmatched. Germline CDR1 is SEHNR and CDR2 is FQNEAQ (reference sequence). The CDR3 region has the DNA TGTGCCAGCACCCTAGACAGGGCCTCTGGAAACACCATATATTTT. Encoded protein: CASTLDRASGNTIYF.

J is TRBJ2-2 and V is TRBV4-2; tentative D call: TRBD1 (5 bases). The V end was cut by 3 bases, the J end by 4 bases, with 12 bases between. The CDR3 has 15 residues. The germline CDR1 and CDR2 sequences are LGHNA and YNFKEQ. DNA of the CDR3: TGTGCCAGCAGCCACAGGGATCCCCTCACCGGGGAGCTGTTTTTT. It codes for CASSHRDPLTGELFF.

The rearrangement links TRBV18 to TRBJ1-2, with TRBD1 identical over 7 bases. The CDR3 spans 15 residues. Germline V gene lookup returns CDR1 KGHSH and CDR2 LQKENI. V shed 3 bases and J 7 bases; nucleotides not matched to a gene: 11. The CDR3 bases are TGTGCCAGCTCACCGGATGGTGAACAGGGGAGTGGCTACACCTTC. This gives the protein CASSPDGEQGSGYTF.

The rearrangement joins TRBV20-1 to TRBJ2-2; TRBD1 matches 9 bases. Looked up from germline, CDR1 is DFQATT and CDR2 is SNEGSKA (reference sequence). There are 14 residues in the CDR3. The V and J ends lost 5 bases and 9 bases, in that order; junction bases with no gene match: 10. CDR3 in amino acids: CSARGQGSSRELFF. As DNA, the CDR3 is TGCAGTGCTCGTGGACAGGGGAGTAGCCGGGAGCTGTTTTTT.

V is TRBV12-3 or TRBV12-4 and J is TRBJ1-2, with D unclear. V lost 8 bases, J lost 4 bases, and 11 bases lay in between. This CDR3 contains 12 residues. The CDR3 loop is CASGSPGYGYTF. In nucleotides, the CDR3 is TGTGCCAGCGGGTCCCCAGGCTATGGCTACACCTTC.

V gene TRBV19 combines with J gene TRBJ1-4; possible D gene TRBD1, 6 bases. V was clipped by 5 bases and J by 5 bases, with 12 bases between them. In germline, CDR1 is LNHDA, CDR2 SQIVND (reference sequence). The CDR3 sequence is 14 residues long. The CDR3 is CASSSRTANEKLFF. The DNA for the CDR3 is TGTGCCAGTAGTTCCCGGACAGCAAATGAAAAACTGTTTTTT.

J is TRBJ1-2 and V is TRBV5-6; D gene uncertain. The CDR3 consists of 11 residues. Germline CDR1 is SGHDT and CDR2 is YYEEEE. With 2 bases removed from V and 8 bases from J, the gap between germline ends came to 7 bases. Here the CDR3 reads CASSFRGGYTF. The CDR3 bases are TGTGCCAGCAGCTTCCGTGGCGGCTACACCTTC.

The rearrangement links TRBV19 to TRBJ2-1; D is possibly TRBD1 (6 bases). V was pared by 7 bases and J by 2 bases, with 15 bases between. This CDR3 is built from 15 residues. The germline V gene has CDR1 LNHDA and CDR2 SQIVND (reference sequence). The CDR3 sequence is CASTIQGVAYNEQFF. Here the CDR3 DNA reads TGTGCCAGTACCATACAGGGTGTTGCCTACAATGAGCAGTTCTTC. The full variable domain, its missing parts supplied by reference TRBV19 and TRBJ2-1, is DGGITQSPKYLFRKEGQNVTLSCEQNLNHDAMYWYRQDPGQGLRLIYYSQIVNDFQKGDIAEGYSVSREKKESFPLTVTSAQKNPTAFYLCASTIQGVAYNEQFFGPGTRLTVL.

V gene TRBV5-1 combines with J gene TRBJ2-1; D unclear. This CDR3 has 11 amino acids. Germline loops: CDR1 SGHRS, CDR2 YFSETQ. V lost 3 bases and J lost 10, with 8 bases in between. CDR3 bases: TGCGCCAGCAGCTCGTCACAAGAGCAGTTCTTC. Encoded protein: CASSSSQEQFF.

This clone was seen at least ten times. The chain couples TRBV7-9 to TRBJ2-7; 8 bases line up with TRBD1. After removal of 2 bases from V and 0 bases from J, the junction contained 12 bases not matched to a gene. Germline assignment: CDR1 SEHNR and CDR2 FQNEAQ (reference sequence). This CDR3 spans 18 amino acids. The CDR3 loop reads CASSLNPGQGLGSYEQYF. The CDR3 DNA is TGTGCCAGCAGCTTAAACCCTGGACAGGGATTGGGCTCCTACGAGCAGTACTTC.

The chain carries TRBV29-1 and TRBJ1-2, with 9 bases fitting TRBD1. The J segment lost 3 bases and the V segment lost 1 base, leaving 3 bases of the junction unmatched. The CDR3 sequence is 14 residues long. Germline CDR1 reads SQVTM; CDR2 reads ANQGSEA. The CDR3 sequence: CSVEVGQGYYGYTF. For the CDR3, the DNA is TGCAGCGTTGAAGTGGGACAGGGATACTATGGCTACACCTTC. Complete variable domain (other parts from reference TRBV29-1 and TRBJ1-2): SAVISQKPSRDICQRGTSLTIQCQVDSQVTMMFWYRQQPGQSLTLIATANQGSEATYESGFVIDKFPISRPNLTFSTLTVSNMSPEDSSIYLCSVEVGQGYYGYTFGSGTRLTVV.

J is TRBJ1-2 and V is TRBV7-2; 9 nucleotides agree with TRBD1. Germline V gene data show CDR1 as SGHTA and CDR2 as FQGNSA. Unmatched junction bases numbered 7, after V lost 1 base and J lost 4 bases. CDR3 length equals 16 residues. The CDR3: CASSLVGGQGSYGYTF. For the CDR3, the DNA is TGTGCCAGCAGCTTAGTGGGGGGACAGGGTAGCTATGGCTACACCTTC.

This rearrangement joins TRBV11-1 to TRBJ2-7; D might be TRBD1 (5 bases). The CDR3 is made up of 16 amino acids. CDR1 and CDR2 (germline): SGHAT, FQDESV (reference sequence). Trimming removed 5 bases from V and 0 bases from J, with 17 bases in between. CDR3 bases: TGTGCCAGCAGCACTCACAGGTCAAGTAGCTCCTACGAGCAGTACTTC. Translating gives CASSTHRSSSSYEQYF. Supplemented by reference TRBV11-1 and TRBJ2-7, the full variable domain reads EAEVAQSPRYKITEKSQAVAFWCDPISGHATLYWYRQILGQGPELLVQFQDESVVDDSQLPKDRFSAERLKGVDSTLKIQPAELGDSAMYLCASSTHRSSSSYEQYFGPGTRLTVT.

This clone has more than one count but fewer than ten. This rearrangement joins TRBV20-1 to TRBJ2-3; no reliable D call. V lost 3 bases, J lost 0 bases, and 10 bases lay in between. The V gene's germline CDR1 is DFQATT and CDR2 SNEGSKA (reference sequence). The CDR3 is made up of 14 amino acids. The CDR3 is CSASPPSSTDTQYF. The CDR3 region has the DNA TGCAGTGCTAGTCCCCCCTCTAGCACAGATACGCAGTATTTT.